Given below is one TCR beta chain in context. Its antigen is undetermined. The sample originates from a study of long-term antiretroviral therapy in people with HIV. Turning to the study itself: Initial samples were collected about a decade before the 2015 immediate-ART recommendation. The study's findings and limits: Transplant donor controls retained higher diversity, though diversity increased after ART. Repertoire composition at all time points was dominated by clones that had expanded before ART.

With survey level as its setting, the immunoSEQ assay was v3.0. Using immunoSEQ multiplex PCR, the repertoire was profiled, and TCRdb retains in-frame clones only, with some absent. Of under 9,000 clones listed, over 75% are singletons. The CDR3 runs 12 residues. The V end was cut by 3 bases, the J end by 10 bases, with 10 bases between. The V gene's germline CDR1 is SEHNR and CDR2 FQNEAQ (reference sequence). This sequence originates from a man aged 35 to 55 with HIV. The input for sequencing was unsorted PBMCs, taken around 2.6 years before starting antiretroviral therapy. V and J are TRBV7-9 and TRBJ2-1, with D maybe TRBD2 (5 bases). Written as DNA, the CDR3 is TGTGCCAGCAGCTTTTCGTCGGGGGAGCAGTTCTTC. This translates into CASSFSSGEQFF.